This TCR beta chain was captured in a study of graft-versus-host responses after intestinal transplantation. Turning to the study itself: Induction with anti-thymocyte globulin, then tacrolimus and steroids for three to four years, was given to all recipients. Overall study findings and caveats: GvH clonotypes were identified within recipient marrow, with a subset emerging first in ileum or blood.

Concerning this clone itself: Its antigen is unidentified.

V lost 0 bases to trimming and J lost 5 bases, with 11 bases between them. The CDR3 is 15 amino acids. The germline V gene has CDR1 MGHRA and CDR2 YSYEKL. Clones were read by immunoSEQ multiplex PCR, and TCRdb kept only the in-frame ones, dropping some. Among around 71,000 clones, roughly 92% were seen once, and the ten largest hold about 6.9%. This TCR was sampled from a human patient who received an intestinal transplant, so some T cells may come from the graft donor. The J gene is TRBJ2-1, the V gene TRBV4-1; TRBD2 is a possible D gene (7 bases). This specimen was bone marrow, taken approximately 700 days after intestinal transplantation. The CDR3 DNA follows: TGCGCCAGCAGCCAAGACACCGGGGGGCACAATGAGCAGTTCTTC. The encoded protein is CASSQDTGGHNEQFF.